The entry that follows covers one T cell receptor (beta chain) sequence. This sample was taken from a study of blood T cell repertoires in COVID-19. Study-level information: Sources were T cells, B-cell-depleted T cells, or PBMCs; the material itself was cDNA or gDNA.

The cohort comprised adults aged about 18 to 100 years residing in under 25 US areas. Cohorts were assigned according to the clinical history that participants reported. Here immunoSEQ multiplex PCR was the method, and the copy in TCRdb shows in-frame clones only, minus some. The table has approximately 180,000 clones, around 85% seen once. The receptor's source is a man aged 35-49 years who had recovered from COVID-19. The sequenced sample consisted of PBMCs or T cells enriched from blood (not recorded which).

This chain's CDR3 is CASSPFGRDSGYTF. In nucleotides, the CDR3 is TGTGCCAGCAGCCCCTTTGGACGGGATAGTGGCTACACCTTC. The chain joins TRBV7-2 to TRBJ1-2; D gene unclear. The CDR3 sequence is 14 residues long. The V gene lost 5 bases and the J gene lost 7 bases, with 17 bases spanning the gap. Germline assignment: CDR1 SGHTA and CDR2 FQGNSA.